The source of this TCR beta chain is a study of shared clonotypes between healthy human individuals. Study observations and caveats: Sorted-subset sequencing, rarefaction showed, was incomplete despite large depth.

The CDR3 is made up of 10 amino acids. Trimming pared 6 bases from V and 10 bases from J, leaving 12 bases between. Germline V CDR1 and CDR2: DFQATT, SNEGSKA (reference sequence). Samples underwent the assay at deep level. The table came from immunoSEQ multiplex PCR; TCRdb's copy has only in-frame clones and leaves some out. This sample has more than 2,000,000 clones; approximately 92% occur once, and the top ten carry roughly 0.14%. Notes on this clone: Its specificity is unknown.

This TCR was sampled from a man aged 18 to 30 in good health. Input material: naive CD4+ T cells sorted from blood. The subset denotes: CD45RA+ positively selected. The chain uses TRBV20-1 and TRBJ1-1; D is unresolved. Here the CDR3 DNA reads TGCAGTGCAAGCTCCGGTGGAGCTTTCTTT. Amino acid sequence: CSASSGGAFF.